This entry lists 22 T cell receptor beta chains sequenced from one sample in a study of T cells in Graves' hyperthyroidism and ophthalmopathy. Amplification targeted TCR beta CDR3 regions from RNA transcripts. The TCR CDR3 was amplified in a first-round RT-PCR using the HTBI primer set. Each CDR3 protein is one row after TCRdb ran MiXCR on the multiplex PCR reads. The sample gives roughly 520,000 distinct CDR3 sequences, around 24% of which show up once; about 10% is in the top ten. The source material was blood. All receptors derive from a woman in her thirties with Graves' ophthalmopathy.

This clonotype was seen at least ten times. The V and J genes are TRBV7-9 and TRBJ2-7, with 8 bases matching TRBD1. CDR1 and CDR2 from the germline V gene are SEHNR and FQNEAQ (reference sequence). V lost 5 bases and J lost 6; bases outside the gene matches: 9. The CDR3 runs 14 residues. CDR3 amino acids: CASSPDRVFSEQYF. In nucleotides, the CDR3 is TGTGCCAGCAGCCCGGACAGGGTTTTCTCCGAGCAGTACTTC. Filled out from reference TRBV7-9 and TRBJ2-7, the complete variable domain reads DTGVSQNPRHKITKRGQNVTFRCDPISEHNRLYWYRQTLGQGPEFLTYFQNEAQLEKSRLLSDRFSAERPKGSFSTLEIQRTEQGDSAMYLCASSPDRVFSEQYFGPGTRLTVT.

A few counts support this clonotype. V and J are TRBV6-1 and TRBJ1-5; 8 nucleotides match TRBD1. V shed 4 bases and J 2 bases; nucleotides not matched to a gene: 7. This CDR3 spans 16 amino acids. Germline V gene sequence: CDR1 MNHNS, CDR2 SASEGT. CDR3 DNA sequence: TGTGCCAGCAGTGGACGGACAGGGTTTGGCAATCAGCCCCAGCATTTT. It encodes CASSGRTGFGNQPQHF.

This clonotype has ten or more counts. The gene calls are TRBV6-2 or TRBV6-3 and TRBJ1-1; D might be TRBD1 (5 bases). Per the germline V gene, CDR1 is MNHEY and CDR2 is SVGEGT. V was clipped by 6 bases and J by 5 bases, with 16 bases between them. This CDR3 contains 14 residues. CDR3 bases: TGTGCCAGCAGCTACCAACCCGGGACGACTGAAGCTTTCTTT. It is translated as CASSYQPGTTEAFF.

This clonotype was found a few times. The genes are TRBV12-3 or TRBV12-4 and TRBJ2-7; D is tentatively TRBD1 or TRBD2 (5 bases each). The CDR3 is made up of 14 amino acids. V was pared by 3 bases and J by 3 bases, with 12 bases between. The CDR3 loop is CASSLGVMDYEQYF. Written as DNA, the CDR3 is TGTGCCAGCAGTTTGGGGGTAATGGACTACGAGCAGTACTTC.

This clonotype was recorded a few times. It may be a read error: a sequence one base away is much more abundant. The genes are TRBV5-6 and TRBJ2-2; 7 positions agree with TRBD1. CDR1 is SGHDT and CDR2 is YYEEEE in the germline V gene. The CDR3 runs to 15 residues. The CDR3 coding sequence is TGTGCCAGCAGCGAGGACAGGCCCTTAACCGGGGAGCTGTGTTTT. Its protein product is CASSEDRPLTGELCF.

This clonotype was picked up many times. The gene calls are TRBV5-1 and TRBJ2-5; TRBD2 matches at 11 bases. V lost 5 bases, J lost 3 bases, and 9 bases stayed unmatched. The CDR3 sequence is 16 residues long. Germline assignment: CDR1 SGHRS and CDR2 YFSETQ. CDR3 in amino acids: CASRLGTSGTEETQYF. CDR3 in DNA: TGCGCCAGCAGACTAGGGACTAGCGGCACGGAAGAGACCCAGTACTTC.

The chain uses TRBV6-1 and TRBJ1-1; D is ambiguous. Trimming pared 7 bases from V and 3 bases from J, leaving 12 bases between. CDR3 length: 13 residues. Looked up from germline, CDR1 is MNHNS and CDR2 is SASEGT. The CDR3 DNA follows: TGTGCCAGCAACATCCGAGGAGACACTGAAGCTTTCTTT. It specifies CASNIRGDTEAFF.

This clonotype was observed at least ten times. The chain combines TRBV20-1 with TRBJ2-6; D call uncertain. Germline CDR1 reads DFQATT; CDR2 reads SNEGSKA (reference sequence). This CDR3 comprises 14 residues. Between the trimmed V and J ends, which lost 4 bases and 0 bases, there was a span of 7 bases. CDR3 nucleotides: TGCAGTGCTATTACAGCCTCTGGGGCCAACGTCCTGACTTTC. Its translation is CSAITASGANVLTF.

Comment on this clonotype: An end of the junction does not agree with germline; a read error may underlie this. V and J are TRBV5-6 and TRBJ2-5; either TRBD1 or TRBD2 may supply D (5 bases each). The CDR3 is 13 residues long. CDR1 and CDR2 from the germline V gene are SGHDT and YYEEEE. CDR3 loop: CASSLAGQETRYF. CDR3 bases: TGTGCCAGCAGCTTGGCGGGGCAAGAGACCCGGTACTTC.

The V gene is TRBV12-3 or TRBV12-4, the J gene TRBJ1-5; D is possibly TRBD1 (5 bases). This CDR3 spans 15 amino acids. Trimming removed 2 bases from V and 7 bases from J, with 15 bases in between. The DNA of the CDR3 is TGTGCCAGCAGTTTAAGTCGGGGCTTCGGGCAGCCCCAGCATTTT. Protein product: CASSLSRGFGQPQHF.

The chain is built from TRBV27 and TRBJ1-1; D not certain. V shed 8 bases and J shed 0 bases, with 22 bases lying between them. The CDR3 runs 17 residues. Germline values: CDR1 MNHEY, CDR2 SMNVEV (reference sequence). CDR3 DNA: TGTGCCAGCGGGCCGTGGCGGCTCGATAACATGAACACTGAAGCTTTCTTT. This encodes CASGPWRLDNMNTEAFF.

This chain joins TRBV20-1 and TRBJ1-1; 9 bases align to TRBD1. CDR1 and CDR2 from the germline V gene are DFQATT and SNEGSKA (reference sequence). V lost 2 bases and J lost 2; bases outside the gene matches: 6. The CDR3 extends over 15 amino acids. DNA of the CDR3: TGCAGTGCTAGACCTCGGACAGGGGCCAACACTGAAGCTTTCTTT. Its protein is CSARPRTGANTEAFF.

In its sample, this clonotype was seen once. The CDR3 sequence: CSVETASYEQYF. The CDR3 coding sequence is TGCAGTGTTGAGACAGCCTCCTACGAGCAGTACTTC. The chain has TRBV20-1 and TRBJ2-7; maybe TRBD1 (5 bases). The ends were cut back, 7 bases at V and 0 bases at J, with 10 bases in the middle. Germline V CDR1 and CDR2: DFQATT, SNEGSKA (reference sequence). The CDR3 is 12 amino acids.

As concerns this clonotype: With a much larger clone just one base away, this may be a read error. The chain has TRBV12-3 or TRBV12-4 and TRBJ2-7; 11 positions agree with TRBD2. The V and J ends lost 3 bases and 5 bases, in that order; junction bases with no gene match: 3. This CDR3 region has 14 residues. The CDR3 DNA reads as TGTGCCAGCAGTTTTAGCGGGGGGGCCGACGAGCAGTACTTC. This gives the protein CASSFSGGADEQYF.

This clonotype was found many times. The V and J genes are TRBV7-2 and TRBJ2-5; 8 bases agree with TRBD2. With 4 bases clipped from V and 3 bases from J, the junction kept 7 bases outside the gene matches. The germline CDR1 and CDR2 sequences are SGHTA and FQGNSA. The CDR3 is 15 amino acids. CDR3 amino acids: CASSSPGLGKETQYF. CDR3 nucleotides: TGTGCCAGCAGCTCACCGGGACTAGGAAAAGAGACCCAGTACTTC. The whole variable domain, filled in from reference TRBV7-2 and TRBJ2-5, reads GAGVSQSPSNKVTEKGKDVELRCDPISGHTALYWYRQSLGQGLEFLIYFQGNSAPDKSGLPSDRFSAERTGGSVSTLTIQRTQQEDSAVYLCASSSPGLGKETQYFGPGTRLLVL.

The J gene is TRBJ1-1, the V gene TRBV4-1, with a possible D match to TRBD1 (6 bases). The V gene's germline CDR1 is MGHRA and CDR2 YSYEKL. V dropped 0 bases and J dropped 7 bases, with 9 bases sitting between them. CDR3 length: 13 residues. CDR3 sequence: CASSQESDSEAFF. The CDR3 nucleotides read TGCGCCAGCAGCCAAGAATCGGACAGTGAAGCTTTCTTT.

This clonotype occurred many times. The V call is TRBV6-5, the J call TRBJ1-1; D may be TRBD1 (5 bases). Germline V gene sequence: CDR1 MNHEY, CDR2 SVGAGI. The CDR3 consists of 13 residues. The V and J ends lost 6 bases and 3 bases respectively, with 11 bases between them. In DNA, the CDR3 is TGTGCCAGCAGGCCCCGAGGGGACACTGAAGCTTTCTTT. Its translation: CASRPRGDTEAFF.

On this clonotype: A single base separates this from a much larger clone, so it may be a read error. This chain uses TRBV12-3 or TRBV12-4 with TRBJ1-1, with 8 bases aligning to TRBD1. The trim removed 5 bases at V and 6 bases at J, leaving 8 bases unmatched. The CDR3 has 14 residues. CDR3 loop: CASSMDRARAEAFF. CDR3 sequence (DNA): TGTGCCAGCAGTATGGACAGGGCAAGGGCTGAAGCTTTCTTT.

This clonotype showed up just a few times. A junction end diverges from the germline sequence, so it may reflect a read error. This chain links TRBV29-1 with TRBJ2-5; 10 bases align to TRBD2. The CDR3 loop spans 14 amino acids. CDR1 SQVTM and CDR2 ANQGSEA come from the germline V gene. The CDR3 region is CSVEAGGSQETQYF. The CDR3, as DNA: TGCAGCGTGGAAGCGGGGGGGTCCCAAGAGACCCAGTACTTC.

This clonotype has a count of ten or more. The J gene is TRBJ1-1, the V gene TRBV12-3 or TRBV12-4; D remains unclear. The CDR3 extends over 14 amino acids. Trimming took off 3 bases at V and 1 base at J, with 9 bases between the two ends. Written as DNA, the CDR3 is TGTGCCAGCAGTTTCCAGGTCACGAACACTGAAGCTTTCTTT. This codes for CASSFQVTNTEAFF.

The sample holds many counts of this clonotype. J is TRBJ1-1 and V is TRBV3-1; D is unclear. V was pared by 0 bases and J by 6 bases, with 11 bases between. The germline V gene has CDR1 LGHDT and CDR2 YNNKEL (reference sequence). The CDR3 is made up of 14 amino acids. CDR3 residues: CASSQDVVRAEAFF. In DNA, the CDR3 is TGTGCCAGCAGCCAAGATGTGGTTAGGGCTGAAGCTTTCTTT.

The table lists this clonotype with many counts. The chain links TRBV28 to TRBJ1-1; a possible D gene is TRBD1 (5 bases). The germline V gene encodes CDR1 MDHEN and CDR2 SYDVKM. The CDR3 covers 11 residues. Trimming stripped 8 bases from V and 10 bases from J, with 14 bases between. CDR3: CASSLTGRAFF. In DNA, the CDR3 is TGTGCCAGCTCCCTTACAGGCAGAGCTTTCTTT.